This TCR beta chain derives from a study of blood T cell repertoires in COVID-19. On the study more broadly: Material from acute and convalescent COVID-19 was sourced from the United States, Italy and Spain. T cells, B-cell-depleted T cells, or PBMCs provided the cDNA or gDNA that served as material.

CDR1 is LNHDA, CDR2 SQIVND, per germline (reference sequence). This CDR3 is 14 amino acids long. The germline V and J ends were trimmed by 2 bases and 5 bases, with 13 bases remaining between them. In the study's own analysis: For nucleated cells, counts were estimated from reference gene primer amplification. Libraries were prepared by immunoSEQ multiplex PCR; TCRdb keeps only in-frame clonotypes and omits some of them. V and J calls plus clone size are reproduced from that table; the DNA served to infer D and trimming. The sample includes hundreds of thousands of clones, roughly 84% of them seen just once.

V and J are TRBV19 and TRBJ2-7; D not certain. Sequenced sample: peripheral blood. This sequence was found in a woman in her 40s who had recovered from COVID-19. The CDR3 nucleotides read TGTGCCAGTAGTATATACGAGAACGTTCACGAGCAGTACTTC. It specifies CASSIYENVHEQYF.